These 31 T cell receptor beta chains came from one sample sequenced in a study of T cells in Graves' hyperthyroidism and ophthalmopathy. The source material, RNA transcripts, was used to amplify TCR beta CDR3 regions. HTBI primers were employed in a first-round RT-PCR of the TCR CDR3. TCRdb redid the calling of the multiplex PCR reads with MiXCR, one entry per CDR3 protein. Of about 400,000 distinct CDR3 sequences detected, 14% to 15% appear once; the ten largest clones hold around 13%. The sequencing input was blood. Receptors were obtained from a man younger than 35 with Graves' ophthalmopathy.

To note about this clonotype: An end of the junction does not agree with germline; a read error may underlie this. The gene calls are TRBV3-1 and TRBJ2-7; TRBD2 aligns across 9 bases. The CDR3 sequence is 16 residues long. Per germline, CDR1 LGHDT and CDR2 YNNKEL (reference sequence). The CDR3: CASSPRLADNFYEQYF. CDR3 DNA sequence: TGCGCCAGCAGCCCTAGACTAGCGGACAACTTCTACGAGCAGTACTTC.

This chain links TRBV12-3 or TRBV12-4 with TRBJ2-1, with 8 positions matching TRBD1. The CDR3 runs to 12 residues. The trim removed 2 bases at V and 16 bases at J, leaving 7 bases unmatched. The CDR3 DNA reads as TGTGCCAGCAGTTTATTCCCGGGACAGGAATTCTTC. Translating gives CASSLFPGQEFF.

In its sample, this clonotype was seen many times. Compared with germline, one end of the junction differs, possibly owing to a read error. This chain uses TRBV7-2 with TRBJ1-1; TRBD1 is a possible D gene (6 bases). This CDR3 comprises 13 residues. CDR1 is SGHTA, CDR2 FQGNSA, per germline. DNA of the CDR3: TGTGCCAGCAGCGTGCAGGGGAACCCTGAAGCTTTCTTT. Residues: CASSVQGNPEAFF.

In its sample, this clonotype was seen many times. V and J are TRBV20-1 and TRBJ2-2, with TRBD1 as a possible D gene (5 bases). This CDR3 has 14 amino acids. The V and J ends lost 3 bases and 3 bases respectively, with 11 bases between them. CDR1 and CDR2 from the germline V gene are DFQATT and SNEGSKA (reference sequence). The CDR3 sequence is CSASGQGYTGELFF. For the CDR3, the DNA is TGCAGTGCTAGTGGCCAGGGTTACACCGGGGAGCTGTTTTTT.

This clonotype was seen many times. The chain recombines TRBV18 with TRBJ2-7; 8 bases are a match to TRBD2. The V and J ends lost 3 bases and 3 bases, in that order; junction bases with no gene match: 4. Germline-derived CDR1 and CDR2 are KGHSH and LQKENI. The CDR3 has 14 amino acids. DNA for the CDR3: TGTGCCAGCTCACCCGGACTAGCCCACTACGAGCAGTACTTC. Residues: CASSPGLAHYEQYF.

This clonotype has a handful of counts. The rearrangement uses TRBV5-1 and TRBJ2-5; 7 bases map to TRBD1. The CDR3 is 15 amino acids. V shed 4 bases, J shed 1 base, and the junction held 7 bases outside the gene matches. The V gene's germline CDR1 is SGHRS and CDR2 YFSETQ. CDR3 sequence: CASSRQTGIQETQYF. DNA for the CDR3: TGCGCCAGCAGCCGCCAGACAGGGATCCAAGAGACCCAGTACTTC.

In this sample, this clonotype turned up a few times. CDR3: CASSSRGGGNTEAFF. Written as DNA, the CDR3 is TGTGCCAGCAGTAGCCGCGGAGGGGGGAATACTGAAGCTTTCTTT. This chain uses TRBV2 with TRBJ1-1; a weak D match, TRBD1 (6 bases). The V gene's germline CDR1 is SNHLY and CDR2 FYNNEI. The CDR3 spans 15 residues. The V end lost 5 bases, the J end lost 5 bases, and 18 bases lay between the germline ends.

This chain links TRBV19 with TRBJ2-5; the match to TRBD1 covers 7 bases. The CDR3 covers 16 residues. The V gene's germline CDR1 is LNHDA and CDR2 SQIVND (reference sequence). V dropped 5 bases and J dropped 3; count of bases not matched to a gene: 12. This CDR3 is CASSLITGVPEETQYF. The CDR3 bases are TGTGCCAGTAGTCTTATTACAGGGGTCCCTGAAGAGACCCAGTACTTC. The variable domain in full, completed from reference TRBV19 and TRBJ2-5, reads DGGITQSPKYLFRKEGQNVTLSCEQNLNHDAMYWYRQDPGQGLRLIYYSQIVNDFQKGDIAEGYSVSREKKESFPLTVTSAQKNPTAFYLCASSLITGVPEETQYFGPGTRLLVL.

This clonotype was counted only a few times. The rearrangement uses TRBV30 and TRBJ2-2; 7 positions agree with TRBD1. CDR1 GTSNPN and CDR2 SVGIG come from the germline V gene (reference sequence). V trimming: 1 base; J trimming: 1 base; junction bases outside the gene matches: 0. This CDR3 comprises 14 residues. The CDR3 DNA follows: TGTGCCTGGAGTGGGACAGGGAACACCGGGGAGCTGTTTTTT. Protein product: CAWSGTGNTGELFF.

This clonotype showed up many times. The CDR3, as DNA: TGCGCCAGCAGTGAGTACTTAGCGGGAGGGCCTTCCAATGAGCAGTTCTTC. Protein sequence: CASSEYLAGGPSNEQFF. The chain links TRBV10-1 to TRBJ2-1; 11 nucleotides match TRBD2. The CDR3 loop spans 17 amino acids. The trim removed 1 base at V and 6 bases at J, leaving 8 bases unmatched. Germline V CDR1 and CDR2: WNHNN, SYGVQD (reference sequence).

At least ten counts were recorded for this clonotype. This chain connects TRBV27 to TRBJ1-2; D gene unclear. Germline values: CDR1 MNHEY, CDR2 SMNVEV (reference sequence). V dropped 3 bases and J dropped 9 bases, with 14 bases sitting between them. The CDR3 contains 13 residues. The CDR3 sequence is CASSFEFSGSYTF. The CDR3 DNA reads TGTGCCAGCAGTTTTGAGTTCTCGGGAAGCTACACCTTC.

There are many counts of this clonotype. The chain joins TRBV27 to TRBJ2-7; D not resolved. The ends were cut back, 8 bases at V and 8 bases at J, with 19 bases in the middle. The CDR3 runs to 13 residues. Germline V gene lookup returns CDR1 MNHEY and CDR2 SMNVEV (reference sequence). The CDR3 loop is CASSPRPWWQQYF. CDR3 nucleotides: TGTGCCAGCTCCCCTCGACCGTGGTGGCAGCAGTACTTC.

The J gene is TRBJ1-3, the V gene TRBV7-8, with 11 bases matching TRBD1. This CDR3 has 19 residues. V shed 1 base, J shed 2 bases, and the junction held 10 bases outside the gene matches. Germline V CDR1 and CDR2: SGHVS, FQNEAQ. CDR3 sequence: CASSLGPRGQGVPGNTIYF. CDR3 nucleotides: TGTGCCAGCAGCTTAGGGCCACGGGGACAGGGGGTCCCTGGAAACACCATATATTTT.

The chain employs TRBV2 and TRBJ1-1, with 7 nucleotides matching TRBD1. CDR3 length: 16 residues. V shed 1 base and J 3 bases; nucleotides not matched to a gene: 8. Germline-derived CDR1 and CDR2 are SNHLY and FYNNEI. CDR3 sequence: CASSEGSGGIHTEAFF. The CDR3 DNA reads TGTGCCAGCAGTGAAGGCTCAGGGGGGATTCACACTGAAGCTTTCTTT.

Comments on this clonotype: A junction end diverges from the germline sequence, so it may reflect a read error. The chain employs TRBV6-2 or TRBV6-3 and TRBJ2-1, with D possibly TRBD2 on 5 matching bases. Germline V CDR1 and CDR2: MNHEY, SVGEGT. The CDR3 totals 14 residues. The CDR3 bases are TGTGCCAGCAGCGAACTAGTATCCTACAATGAGCGGTTCTTC. Protein sequence: CASSELVSYNERFF.

This clonotype was seen at least ten times. The chain couples TRBV2 to TRBJ2-7; 8 positions agree with TRBD1. V was clipped by 3 bases and J by 1 base; unmatched bases: 5. In germline, CDR1 is SNHLY, CDR2 FYNNEI. CDR3 size: 15 residues. The CDR3 region is CASSETGVLSYEQYF. DNA for the CDR3: TGTGCCAGCAGTGAGACAGGGGTCTTGTCCTACGAGCAGTACTTC.

The CDR3 sequence is CASSEDPGAGGELFF. CDR3 sequence (DNA): TGTGCCAGCAGTGAAGATCCGGGGGCGGGCGGGGAGCTGTTTTTT. The genes are TRBV6-1 and TRBJ2-2, with D perhaps assigned TRBD1 or TRBD2 (6 bases each). This CDR3 has 15 amino acids. The V and J ends lost 1 base and 7 bases respectively, with 13 bases between them. CDR1 is MNHNS and CDR2 is SASEGT in the germline V gene.

This clonotype was seen ten or more times. This chain's CDR3 is CSARERGEGETQYF. CDR3 bases: TGCAGTGCTAGAGAACGAGGGGAGGGGGAGACCCAGTACTTC. V gene TRBV20-1 combines with J gene TRBJ2-5; TRBD2 matches 7 bases. This CDR3 is built from 14 residues. V lost 0 bases, J lost 5 bases, and 6 bases stayed unmatched. The germline V gene encodes CDR1 DFQATT and CDR2 SNEGSKA (reference sequence).

The rearrangement uses TRBV4-1 and TRBJ2-2; TRBD1 matches at 9 bases. Germline V CDR1 and CDR2: MGHRA, YSYEKL. Unmatched junction bases numbered 4, after V lost 4 bases and J lost 10 bases. This CDR3 comprises 13 residues. DNA of the CDR3: TGCGCCAGCAGCCCGGACAGGGGAACGGAGCTGTTTTTT. Translation gives CASSPDRGTELFF.

This clonotype was seen a handful of times. V and J are TRBV4-1 and TRBJ2-5; D tentatively reads TRBD1 or TRBD2 (7 bases each). The CDR3 has 16 residues. The germline CDR1 and CDR2 sequences are MGHRA and YSYEKL. The V end was cut by 6 bases, the J end by 5 bases, with 22 bases between. CDR3 in amino acids: CASRALGRGRGETQYF. In nucleotides, the CDR3 is TGCGCCAGCAGGGCCTTAGGGAGGGGGCGAGGGGAGACCCAGTACTTC.

This clonotype was seen repeatedly, ten times or more. The V call is TRBV24-1, the J call TRBJ2-5; no definite D call. Trimming took 1 base from V and 0 from J, leaving 8 bases between them. Germline CDR1 KGHDR, CDR2 SFDVKD. CDR3 length equals 15 residues. The CDR3 DNA is TGTGCCACCAGTGATTTTCGAGACTACCAAGAGACCCAGTACTTC. It yields the protein CATSDFRDYQETQYF.

This clonotype has only a few counts. The genes are TRBV10-3 and TRBJ1-6, with 7 nucleotides matching TRBD1. Germline CDR1 ENHRY, CDR2 SYGVKD. The CDR3 runs to 13 residues. V trimming: 10 bases; J trimming: 10 bases; junction bases outside the gene matches: 10. DNA for the CDR3: TGTGCCAACCAGGGGGAAACTAGATCACCCCTCCACTTT. Translation: CANQGETRSPLHF.

This clonotype has just a few counts. The chain links TRBV28 to TRBJ1-1; D call uncertain. From germline, CDR1 is MDHEN and CDR2 SYDVKM. Trimming left V 1 base short and J 11 bases short, with 8 bases between. CDR3 size: 11 residues. DNA for the CDR3: TGTGCCAGCAGTTTATCTGGGGAGGCTTTCTTT. It specifies CASSLSGEAFF.

This clonotype has ten or more counts. The chain couples TRBV7-8 to TRBJ2-1, with 10 bases aligning to TRBD2. The CDR3 has 14 amino acids. V lost 1 base to trimming and J lost 6 bases; unmatched junction nucleotides: 0. Germline V gives CDR1 SGHVS, CDR2 FQNEAQ. The CDR3 DNA follows: TGTGCCAGCAGCTTAGGGACTAGCGGCAATGAGCAGTTCTTC. Translating gives CASSLGTSGNEQFF. The full variable domain, with the rest looked up from reference TRBV7-8 and TRBJ2-1, is GAGVSQSPRYKVAKRGQDVALRCDPISGHVSLFWYQQALGQGPEFLTYFQNEAQLDKSGLPSDRFFAERPEGSVSTLKIQRTQQEDSAVYLCASSLGTSGNEQFFGPGTRLTVL.

This clonotype was counted only a few times. The genes are TRBV27 and TRBJ2-7; TRBD1 might be the D (5 bases). The CDR3 runs 17 residues. In germline, CDR1 is MNHEY, CDR2 SMNVEV (reference sequence). Trimming took off 2 bases at V and 6 bases at J, with 23 bases between the two ends. CDR3 amino acids: CASSLRPQGRVGSEQYF. CDR3 DNA: TGTGCCAGCAGTTTACGCCCCCAGGGCAGGGTGGGCAGCGAGCAGTACTTC.

This clonotype was recorded many times. This chain connects TRBV3-1 to TRBJ1-5; 8 bases line up with TRBD1. The CDR3 length is 15 residues. J gave up 4 bases and V 4 bases, and 6 bases lay outside the gene matches. Per the germline V gene, CDR1 is LGHDT and CDR2 is YNNKEL (reference sequence). In nucleotides, the CDR3 is TGTGCCAGCAGCCTGGGAGGACAGGGAAATCAGCCCCAGCATTTT. It codes for CASSLGGQGNQPQHF.

This clonotype has a count of ten or more. The genes are TRBV14 and TRBJ2-7; a weak D match, TRBD1 (5 bases). Germline V gene sequence: CDR1 SGHDN, CDR2 FVKESK. The CDR3 sequence is 15 residues long. The germline V and J ends were trimmed by 4 bases and 2 bases, with 15 bases remaining between them. Here the CDR3 reads CASSRYQGTTYEQYF. CDR3 DNA: TGTGCCAGCAGCCGGTACCAGGGAACGACCTACGAGCAGTACTTC. The entire variable domain, with the rest obtained from reference TRBV14 and TRBJ2-7, is as follows: EAGVTQFPSHSVIEKGQTVTLRCDPISGHDNLYWYRRVMGKEIKFLLHFVKESKQDESGMPNNRFLAERTGGTYSTLKVQPAELEDSGVYFCASSRYQGTTYEQYFGPGTRLTVT.

This clonotype was seen at least ten times. The genes are TRBV6-1 and TRBJ2-7, with a weak D call TRBD2 (6 bases). The CDR3 is 15 residues long. V dropped 7 bases and J dropped 1 base, with 17 bases sitting between them. CDR1 is MNHNS and CDR2 is SASEGT in the germline V gene. The CDR3 reads CASNAAGTPSYEQYF. The DNA of the CDR3 is TGTGCCAGCAATGCCGCCGGGACTCCTTCCTACGAGCAGTACTTC.

This clonotype was counted many times. The chain joins TRBV6-1 to TRBJ1-5; D is ambiguous. CDR3 length: 15 amino acids. The V gene's germline CDR1 is MNHNS and CDR2 SASEGT. The ends were cut back, 11 bases at V and 0 bases at J, with 17 bases in the middle. The CDR3 reads CASAPGQYSNQPQHF. The CDR3, as DNA: TGTGCCTCAGCCCCCGGGCAGTATAGCAATCAGCCCCAGCATTTT.

This clonotype appeared a few times. This rearrangement joins TRBV7-9 to TRBJ2-2; TRBD2 aligns across 8 bases. The CDR3 totals 15 residues. V lost 5 bases to trimming and J lost 1 base; unmatched junction nucleotides: 3. Germline values: CDR1 SEHNR, CDR2 FQNEAQ (reference sequence). The CDR3 region has the DNA TGTGCCAGCAGCGATAGCGGGATGAACACCGGGGAGCTGTTTTTT. Translating gives CASSDSGMNTGELFF.

This clonotype was picked up a small number of times. V usage is TRBV29-1 and J usage is TRBJ1-2, with D hard to call. V shed 2 bases and J shed 1 base, with 11 bases lying between them. The CDR3 is 14 residues long. The germline gives CDR1 SQVTM, CDR2 ANQGSEA. In DNA form, the CDR3 reads TGCAGCGTTGAACCCGGCAGTTTTAACTATGGCTACACCTTC. Its protein product is CSVEPGSFNYGYTF.